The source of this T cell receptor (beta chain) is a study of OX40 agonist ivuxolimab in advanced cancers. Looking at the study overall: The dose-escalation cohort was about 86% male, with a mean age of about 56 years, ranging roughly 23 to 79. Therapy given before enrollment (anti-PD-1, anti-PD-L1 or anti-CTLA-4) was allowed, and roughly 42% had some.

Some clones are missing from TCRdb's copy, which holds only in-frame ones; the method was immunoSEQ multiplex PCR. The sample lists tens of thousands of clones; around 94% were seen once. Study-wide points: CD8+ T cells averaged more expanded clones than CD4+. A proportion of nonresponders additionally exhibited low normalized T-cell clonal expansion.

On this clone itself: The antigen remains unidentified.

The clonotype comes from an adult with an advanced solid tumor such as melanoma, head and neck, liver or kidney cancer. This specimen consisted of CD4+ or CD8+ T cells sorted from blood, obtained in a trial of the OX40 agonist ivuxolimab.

For the CDR3, the DNA is TGTGCCAGCAGCTTGGGGGGCGGGGGGTTGAACGAGCAGTACTTC. It specifies CASSLGGGGLNEQYF. The chain employs TRBV5-6 and TRBJ2-7, with TRBD2 matching 8 bases. The ends lost 0 bases at V and 5 bases at J; junction bases unmatched: 7. Germline V lookup: CDR1 SGHDT, CDR2 YYEEEE. There are 15 residues in the CDR3.